The present entry profiles one T cell receptor (beta chain) with its context. These data come from a study of blood T cells in healthy people across ages. Peripheral blood from each donor was collected in a volume of 9.5 to 10 milliliters. Then a second PCR, running about 6 to 11 cycles, was carried out with a sample-barcoded 5' primer and a J-beta primer mix. Using its own MiXCR run on the 5' RACE reads, TCRdb lists one record per CDR3 protein. The sample includes about 900,000 distinct CDR3 sequences, about 44% of them seen just once. What was sequenced was blood. This sequence originates from a man younger than 45 in good health.

CDR3 nucleotide sequence: TGTGCCAGCAGTCTCGCGCTCAGCACAGATACGCAGTATTTT. Its translation is CASSLALSTDTQYF. The rearrangement links TRBV27 to TRBJ2-3; D is unclear. CDR3 length equals 14 residues. Germline-derived CDR1 and CDR2 are MNHEY and SMNVEV (reference sequence). Trimming left V 5 bases short and J 0 bases short, with 9 bases between.